This TCR beta chain comes out of a study of OX40 agonist ivuxolimab in advanced cancers. Study-level background: The patients received ivuxolimab by intravenous route every 2 weeks at 0.01 to 10 mg/kg. A history of anti-PD-1, anti-PD-L1 or anti-CTLA-4 therapy was acceptable, and 30% to 45% had some. Partial responses occurred in Three dose-escalation patients, one with hepatocellular carcinoma and two with cutaneous melanoma. The dose-escalation cohort had hepatocellular carcinoma, melanoma, renal cell or head and neck cancer.

The method was immunoSEQ multiplex PCR; TCRdb's version includes in-frame clones alone and lacks a portion of them. Of 47,000 or so clones listed, 85% to 90% were seen once; the top ten hold 47%. This receptor was identified in an adult with an advanced solid tumor such as melanoma, head and neck, liver or kidney cancer. Sequencing was performed on CD4+ or CD8+ T cells sorted from blood, taken in a trial of the OX40 agonist ivuxolimab.

The CDR3 loop is CASSLSANEQFF. As DNA, the CDR3 is TGTGCCAGCAGCTTATCGGCCAATGAGCAGTTCTTC. The rearrangement uses TRBV11-2 and TRBJ2-1, with D unresolved. The ends were cut back, 2 bases at V and 6 bases at J, with 5 bases in the middle. Germline CDR1 SGHAT, CDR2 FQNNGV. The CDR3 length is 12 residues.